Given below is one T cell receptor beta chain in context. Antigen specificity is unknown. Method: immunoSEQ multiplex PCR; TCRdb's copy keeps in-frame clones and lacks some. The sample has 130,000 to 150,000 clones; 91% are singletons. Trimming removed 4 bases from V and 8 bases from J; junction bases left unmatched: 12. The CDR3 has 15 residues. CDR1 and CDR2 from the germline V gene are SGHDT and YYEEEE. The record originates from a study of T cell responses to AZD1222 COVID-19 vaccine. The study, taken as a whole, reports: Among spike-specific TCRs, nearly half reportedly target unmutated variant regions. The peak T cell response came first, and repertoires were sampled only after it. Spike regions recognized by vaccine-associated CD4 TCRs spanned the protein, led by 160-218 and 743-854.

This clonotype originated in an adult in good health. This chain uses TRBV5-6 with TRBJ1-5; TRBD1 matches at 7 bases. This specimen consisted of peripheral blood, obtained on day 0 of AZD1222 vaccination. This CDR3 reads CASSQKPDQGEPQHF. As DNA, the CDR3 is TGTGCCAGCAGCCAGAAGCCGGATCAGGGGGAGCCCCAGCATTTT. Complete variable domain (other parts from reference TRBV5-6 and TRBJ1-5): DAGVTQSPTHLIKTRGQQVTLRCSPKSGHDTVSWYQQALGQGPQFIFQYYEEEERQRGNFPDRFSGHQFPNYSSELNVNALLLGDSALYLCASSQKPDQGEPQHFGDGTRLSIL.